This TCR beta chain comes out of a study of CD8+ T cells in alopecia areata (dated by TCRdb to 2016 to 2018). Study-level background: To study T cell clonal expansion in alopecia areata, the researchers applied high-throughput TCRbeta sequencing to both the C3H/HeJ mouse model and human patients. Scalp tissue and sorted CD4+ and CD8+ peripheral blood T cells from patchy and totalis/universalis alopecia areata patients and from healthy controls were covered by human TCRbeta sequencing. Clonality in the scalp was compared among normal scalp (n=4), patchy alopecia areata scalp (n=8), and alopecia totalis/universalis scalp (n=8). RNA was obtained with the PAXgene miRNA kit for fixed scalp, the miRNeasy kit for PBMCs, and the RNeasy kit for mouse skin. immunoSEQ multiplex PCR using 35 Vbeta forward primers and 13 Jbeta reverse primers was used to amplify TCRbeta CDR3 regions.

From alopecia areata patients, peripheral blood was collected along with lesional scalp punch biopsies. PBMCs were isolated by density centrifugation and stained for CD3, CD4 and CD8, and CD4+ and CD8+ T cells were sorted on a FACSAria. The untreated alopecia areata patients were recruited through a multicenter biomarker study. In a few patients from the biomarker study, the blood CD8+ T cells went through an additional sort into NKG2D-low and NKG2D-high fractions. What the research found in general, with its limitations: Compared with normal scalp, lesional scalp, particularly in alopecia totalis/universalis, had higher clonality and more expanded CD8+ clones, which suggests antigenic drive. Unlike mouse skin, where gammadelta T cells dominate, normal human skin contains resident alphabeta T cells that get sequenced too, which complicates analysis of the scalp TCR repertoire. Shared TCR sequences between patients were less evident than in mice, which may be partly attributable to HLA diversity in the patient population.

The CDR3 holds 16 amino acids from the cysteine to the phenylalanine. CDR3 DNA is the only sequence kept; it has 48 bases, read in frame from the first base. The V end loses 0 bases and the J end loses 4 bases, and a stretch of 16 bases separates them. CDR1 and CDR2 are read off the germline V gene (reference sequence) as MNHEY and SMNVEV. Receptor libraries were prepared by the immunoSEQ multiplex PCR assay. RNA was extracted from all samples and reverse transcribed into cDNA, which served as template for TCR sequencing. First-strand cDNA was synthesized using SuperScript III with a 2:1 mix of oligo-dT and random hexamers. Amplification bias was assessed with a synthetic immune receptor repertoire, and residual bias was removed computationally. The published analysis was carried out like this. Raw reads were preprocessed to remove errors, and CDR3 was defined by IMGT conventions from the conserved cysteine to phenylalanine. Clonality was computed as 1 minus the Shannon entropy, with the entropy normalized by log2 of the number of productive unique TCRs. Scalp TCRbeta sequences were cross-referenced with sorted blood CD4 and CD8 repertoires so that the CD4 or CD8 identity of scalp clones could be inferred. Held by TCRdb, this immuneACCESS table contains in-frame sequences only and omits some clones. Under half of the omission traces to an unresolved V gene where checked; the cause of the rest is unknown. Clone size and the V and J calls come from that table; the DNA yielded D and trimming. The sample includes about 34,000 clones, with 65% to 80% observed a single time. The ten most abundant clones make up under 20% of the sample.

A word on this clone: No antigen is known for it. No per-base quality is available; no much larger clone lies one base away.

Source material: NKG2D-low CD8+ T cells sorted from blood. The cell subset or site label, read with the paper, signifies: sorted CD8+ NKG2D-low blood T cells. The chain uses TRBV27 and TRBJ2-7, with the D gene call left open. The TCR was taken from a human donor with alopecia areata. The CDR3 protein sequence reads: CASSLSIGLPPYEQYF. Here is the DNA: TGTGCCAGCAGTTTATCGATTGGTCTCCCTCCGTACGAGCAGTACTTC.